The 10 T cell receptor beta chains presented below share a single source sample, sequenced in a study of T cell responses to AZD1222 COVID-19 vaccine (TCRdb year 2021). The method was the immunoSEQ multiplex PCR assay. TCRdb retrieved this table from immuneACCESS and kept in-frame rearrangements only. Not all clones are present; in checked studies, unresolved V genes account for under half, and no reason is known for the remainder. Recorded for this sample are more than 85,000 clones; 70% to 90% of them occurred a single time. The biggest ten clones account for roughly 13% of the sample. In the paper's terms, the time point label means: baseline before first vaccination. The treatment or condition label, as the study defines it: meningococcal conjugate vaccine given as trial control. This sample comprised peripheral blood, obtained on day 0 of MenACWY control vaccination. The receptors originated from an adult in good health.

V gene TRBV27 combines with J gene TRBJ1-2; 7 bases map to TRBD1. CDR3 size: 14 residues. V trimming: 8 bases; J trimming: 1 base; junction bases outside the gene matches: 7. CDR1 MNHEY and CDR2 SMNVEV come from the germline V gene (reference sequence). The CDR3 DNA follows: TGTGCCAGCCGGGGACAGATCGGTAACTATGGCTACACCTTC. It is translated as CASRGQIGNYGYTF.

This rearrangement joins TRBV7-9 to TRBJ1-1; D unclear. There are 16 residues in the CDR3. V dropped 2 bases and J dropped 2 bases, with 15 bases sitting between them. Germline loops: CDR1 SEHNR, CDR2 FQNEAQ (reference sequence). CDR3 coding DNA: TGTGCCAGCAGCTTAACAATACCGGGTCCCAACACTGAAGCTTTCTTT. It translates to CASSLTIPGPNTEAFF.

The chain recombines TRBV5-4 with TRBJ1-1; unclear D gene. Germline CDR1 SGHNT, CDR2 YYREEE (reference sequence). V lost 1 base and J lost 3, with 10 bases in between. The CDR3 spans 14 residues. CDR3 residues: CASSLRGMDTEAFF. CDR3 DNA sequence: TGTGCCAGCAGCTTGAGAGGGATGGACACTGAAGCTTTCTTT.

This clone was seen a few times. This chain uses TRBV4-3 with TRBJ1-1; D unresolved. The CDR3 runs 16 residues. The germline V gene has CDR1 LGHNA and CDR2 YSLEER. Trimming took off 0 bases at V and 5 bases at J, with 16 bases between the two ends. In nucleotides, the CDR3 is TGCGCCAGCAGCCAAGACGGAGGACTCCTCGGAACTGAAGCTTTCTTT. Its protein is CASSQDGGLLGTEAFF.

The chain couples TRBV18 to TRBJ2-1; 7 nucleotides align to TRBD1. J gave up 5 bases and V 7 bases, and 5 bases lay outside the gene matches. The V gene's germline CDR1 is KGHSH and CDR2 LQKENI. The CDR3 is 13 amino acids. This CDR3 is CASLQGMDNEQFF. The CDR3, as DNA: TGTGCCAGCTTACAGGGGATGGACAATGAGCAGTTCTTC.

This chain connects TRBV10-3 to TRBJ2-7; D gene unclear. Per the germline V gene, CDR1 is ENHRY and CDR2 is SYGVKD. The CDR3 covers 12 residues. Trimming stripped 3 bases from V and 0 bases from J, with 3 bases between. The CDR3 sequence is CAISDRSYEQYF. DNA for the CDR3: TGTGCCATCAGTGACCGCTCCTACGAGCAGTACTTC.

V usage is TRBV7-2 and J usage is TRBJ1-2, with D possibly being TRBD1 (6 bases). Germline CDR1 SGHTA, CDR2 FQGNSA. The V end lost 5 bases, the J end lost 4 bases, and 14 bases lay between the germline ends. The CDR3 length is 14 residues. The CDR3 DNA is TGTGCCAGCAGCACGGAGACAGGCCCCTATGGCTACACCTTC. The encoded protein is CASSTETGPYGYTF.

DNA of the CDR3: TGTGCCAGCTCACAACAGGGGGCAACCCATCAGCCCCAGCATTTT. Translating gives CASSQQGATHQPQHF. The gene calls are TRBV18 and TRBJ1-5; 9 bases fit TRBD1. Germline lookup yields CDR1 KGHSH and CDR2 LQKENI. This CDR3 has 15 amino acids. The J segment lost 5 bases and the V segment lost 4 bases, leaving 6 bases of the junction unmatched.

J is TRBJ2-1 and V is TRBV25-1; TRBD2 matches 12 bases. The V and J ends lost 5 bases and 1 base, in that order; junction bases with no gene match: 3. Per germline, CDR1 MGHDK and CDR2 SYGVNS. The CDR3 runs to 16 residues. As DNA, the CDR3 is TGTGCCAGCAGTAGACTAGCGGGAGTGTCCTACAATGAGCAGTTCTTC. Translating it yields CASSRLAGVSYNEQFF.

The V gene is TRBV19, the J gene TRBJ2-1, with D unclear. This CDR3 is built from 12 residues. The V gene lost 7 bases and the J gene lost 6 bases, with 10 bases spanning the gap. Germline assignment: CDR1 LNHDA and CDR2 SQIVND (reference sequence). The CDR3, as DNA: TGTGCCAGTAAACCGCCAACCAATGAGCAGTTCTTC. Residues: CASKPPTNEQFF.